The rows below give T cell receptor beta chains drawn from one sample of a study of T cells in Graves' hyperthyroidism and ophthalmopathy. MiXCR, applied by TCRdb to the multiplex PCR reads, yields one record per CDR3 protein. Here the sample spans hundreds of thousands of distinct CDR3 sequences, around 15% being singletons. Sequenced sample: blood. These receptors were obtained from a woman aged 25 to 39 with Graves' hyperthyroidism. Both conserved end residues are part of each CDR3. D genes are given only for firm matches. Size tells how often a clone was seen (once, few, many) or the class of an expanded clone, and some rows leave it out.

>TRBJ2-7|many|NA|TRBV3-1
CASRSTGAPNEQYF
TGTGCCAGCCGGTCGACGGGAGCGCCCAACGAGCAGTACTTC
>TRBJ2-7|many|NA|TRBV20-1
CSARDPRVLDYEQYF
TGCAGTGCTAGAGACCCGCGGGTCCTCGATTACGAGCAGTACTTC
>TRBJ1-5|many|NA|TRBV12-3/TRBV12-4
CASRQFSNQPQHF
TGTGCCAGCAGACAGTTTAGCAATCAGCCCCAGCATTTT
>TRBJ2-1|many|TRBD1|TRBV6-1
CASRQTGTRVNYNEQFF
TGTGCCAGCAGGCAGACAGGGACGAGGGTGAACTACAATGAGCAGTTCTTC
>TRBJ1-1|many|TRBD1|TRBV28
CASSFRRINTGVATEAFF
TGTGCCAGCAGTTTCCGAAGAATTAATACAGGGGTCGCGACTGAAGCTTTCTTT
>TRBJ2-3|few|TRBD2|TRBV20-1
CSARSGDSTDTQYF
TGCAGTGCCAGAAGCGGGGACAGCACAGATACGCAGTATTTT
>TRBJ2-5|few|NA|TRBV5-1
CASSSGKQETQYF
TGCGCCAGCAGTTCCGGGAAACAAGAGACCCAGTACTTC
>TRBJ2-5|few|TRBD2|TRBV6-1
CASSEMRLARVETQYF
TGTGCCAGCAGTGAAATGAGACTAGCACGGGTGGAGACCCAGTACTTC
>TRBJ2-7|few|NA|TRBV9
CASSVQDIPYEQYF
TGTGCCAGCAGCGTACAGGACATCCCCTACGAGCAGTACTTC
>TRBJ2-7|many|TRBD1|TRBV4-1
CASSQGGGTGVYEQYF
TGCGCCAGCAGCCAAGGAGGGGGGACAGGGGTCTACGAGCAGTACTTC
>TRBJ2-5|once|TRBD1|TRBV27
CASSLSTGVRETQYF
TGTGCCAGCAGTTTATCGACAGGGGTTAGGGAGACCCAGTACTTC
>TRBJ2-7|many|NA|TRBV12-3/TRBV12-4
CASSTSGPYEQYF
TGTGCCAGCTCAACTTCAGGGCCCTACGAGCAGTACTTC
>TRBJ1-5|few|NA|TRBV28
CASTRNRVNHF
TGTGCCAGCACCCGGAACAGGGTAAACCATTTT
>TRBJ2-7|few|NA|TRBV29-1
CSVIGGYEQYF
TGCAGCGTTATTGGTGGCTACGAGCAGTACTTC
>TRBJ2-7|many|NA|TRBV2
CASSEGGDYEQYF
TGTGCCAGCAGTGAGGGGGGCGACTACGAGCAGTACTTC
>TRBJ2-5|many|TRBD2|TRBV20-1
CSARGLTSRRVGRETQYF
TGCAGTGCTAGAGGTTTGACTAGCCGCCGAGTAGGAAGGGAGACCCAGTACTTC
>TRBJ2-1|few|TRBD2|TRBV7-2
CASSLFFGVAGEEEQFF
TGTGCCAGCAGCTTGTTCTTTGGGGTTGCGGGAGAAGAGGAGCAGTTCTTC
>TRBJ2-2|few|NA|TRBV5-1
CASRVMETGELFF
TGCGCCAGCAGGGTTATGGAGACCGGGGAGCTGTTTTTT
>TRBJ2-7|NA|NA|TRBV20-1
CSASPSYEQYF
TGCAGTGCTAGTCCCTCCTACGAGCAGTACTTC
>TRBJ2-1|NA|NA|TRBV12-3/TRBV12-4
CASSFHAGEQFF
TGTGCCAGCAGTTTCCATGCGGGTGAGCAGTTCTTC
>TRBJ2-7|many|TRBD1|TRBV20-1
CSTTGVLYEQYF
TGCAGTACTACAGGGGTTCTATACGAGCAGTACTTC
>TRBJ1-1|NA|NA|TRBV5-1
CASSPIGRTSEAFF
TGCGCCAGCAGCCCGATCGGACGTACGTCTGAAGCTTTCTTT
>TRBJ2-7|many|TRBD2|TRBV7-2
CASSFQREVYEQYF
TGTGCCAGCAGCTTTCAGCGGGAGGTCTACGAGCAGTACTTC
>TRBJ1-2|many|TRBD1|TRBV6-1
CASSFRQGRSEGYTF
TGTGCCAGCAGCTTTCGACAGGGACGTTCCGAAGGCTACACCTTC
>TRBJ1-1|many|NA|TRBV6-5
CASSFTWTGGTEAFF
TGTGCCAGCAGTTTCACCTGGACGGGAGGGACTGAAGCTTTCTTT
>TRBJ1-4|many|TRBD1|TRBV3-1
CASSFRDRDSNEKLFF
TGTGCCAGCAGCTTCCGGGACAGGGATTCTAATGAAAAACTGTTTTTT
>TRBJ1-1|many|TRBD1|TRBV3-1
CASSRTGGRTEAFF
TGTGCCAGCAGCAGGACAGGGGGCCGCACTGAAGCTTTCTTT
>TRBJ1-4|NA|NA|TRBV7-2
CASSPPRSEKLFF
TGTGCCAGCAGCCCCCCCCGAAGCGAAAAACTGTTTTTT
>TRBJ2-3|many|TRBD2|TRBV10-1
CASSDSGHSTDTQYF
TGCGCCAGCAGTGATAGCGGGCATAGCACAGATACGCAGTATTTT
>TRBJ2-1|few|NA|TRBV7-9
CASSAPRGYNEQFF
TGTGCCAGCAGCGCACCGCGAGGTTATAATGAGCAGTTCTTC
>TRBJ2-7|NA|NA|TRBV5-1
CASSLEDSSHEQYF
TGCGCCAGCAGCTTGGAGGATAGCTCCCACGAGCAGTACTTC
>TRBJ2-3|many|TRBD2|TRBV28
CASSYGTSVDTQYF
TGTGCCAGCAGTTACGGGACTAGCGTTGATACGCAGTATTTT
>TRBJ2-7|many|TRBD2|TRBV5-1
CASSRSSGAYEQYF
TGCGCCAGCAGTAGGTCTAGCGGCGCCTACGAGCAGTACTTC
>TRBJ1-2|many|NA|TRBV29-1
CSVGAGDYGYTF
TGCAGCGTCGGGGCGGGGGACTATGGCTACACCTTC
>TRBJ1-1|many|NA|TRBV12-3/TRBV12-4
CASRIGTYGNTEAFF
TGTGCCAGCAGGATAGGGACATACGGAAACACTGAAGCTTTCTTT
>TRBJ2-4|NA|NA|TRBV19
CASSIPGDGENIQYF
TGTGCCAGTAGTATCCCAGGGGACGGGGAAAACATTCAGTACTTC
>TRBJ1-5|NA|NA|TRBV19
CASSIVPGAVPQHF
TGTGCCAGTAGTATAGTTCCAGGGGCTGTACCCCAGCATTTT
>TRBJ1-1|many|NA|TRBV6-6
CASSYSQGTTEAFF
TGTGCCAGCAGTTACTCCCAGGGTACCACTGAAGCTTTCTTT
>TRBJ2-5|NA|TRBD2|TRBV28
CASSLASGRAETQYF
TGTGCCAGCAGTTTAGCTAGCGGGAGGGCGGAGACCCAGTACTTC
>TRBJ1-5|many|NA|TRBV11-2
CASSSTLGNQPQHF
TGTGCCAGCAGCTCGACGTTGGGCAATCAGCCCCAGCATTTT
>TRBJ2-4|many|NA|TRBV12-3/TRBV12-4
CASSLAGVKNIQYF
TGTGCCAGCAGTTTAGCGGGAGTCAAAAACATTCAGTACTTC
>TRBJ1-2|many|TRBD1|TRBV30
CACPGGPFKDGGYTF
TGTGCCTGCCCAGGGGGCCCCTTTAAAGACGGTGGCTACACCTTC
>TRBJ2-5|many|TRBD2|TRBV28
CASRRGAGGGETQYF
TGTGCCAGCCGTCGCGGGGCGGGGGGGGGAGAGACCCAGTACTTC
>TRBJ2-1|many|NA|TRBV5-1
CASSSGPLEQFF
TGCGCCAGCAGCTCTGGTCCCCTTGAGCAGTTCTTC
>TRBJ2-7|many|TRBD1|TRBV11-2
CASSLLRQGGEQYF
TGTGCCAGCAGCCTACTACGACAGGGCGGCGAGCAGTACTTC
>TRBJ2-1|few|NA|TRBV3-1
CASSQVTAGQFF
TGTGCCAGCAGCCAAGTCACGGCTGGGCAGTTCTTC
>TRBJ2-5|many|TRBD1|TRBV11-3
CASSQGQGIPETQYF
TGTGCCAGCAGCCAAGGACAGGGGATTCCGGAGACCCAGTACTTC
>TRBJ2-3|NA|TRBD2|TRBV5-1
CASSLALAGAGDTQYF
TGCGCCAGCAGCTTGGCCCTAGCGGGAGCGGGAGATACGCAGTATTTT